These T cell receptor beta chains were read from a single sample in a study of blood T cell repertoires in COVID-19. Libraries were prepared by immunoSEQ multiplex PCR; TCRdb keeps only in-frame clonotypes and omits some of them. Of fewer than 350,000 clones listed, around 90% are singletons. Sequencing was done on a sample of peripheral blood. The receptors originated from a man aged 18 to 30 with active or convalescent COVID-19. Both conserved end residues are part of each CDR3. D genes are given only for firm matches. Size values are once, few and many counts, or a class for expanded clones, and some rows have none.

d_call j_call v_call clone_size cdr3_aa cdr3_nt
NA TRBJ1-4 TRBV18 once CASSPTPTRGATNEKLFF TGTGCCAGCTCACCCACCCCGACTAGGGGTGCAACTAATGAAAAACTGTTTTTT
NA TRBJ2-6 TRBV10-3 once CAIRGGAEGANVLTF TGTGCCATCAGAGGAGGGGCTGAGGGGGCCAACGTCCTGACTTTC
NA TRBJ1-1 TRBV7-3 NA CASSLYPPQYMNTEAFF TGTGCCAGCAGCTTATATCCCCCTCAATACATGAACACTGAAGCTTTCTTT
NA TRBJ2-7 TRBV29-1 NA CSVEGRGTASYEQYF TGCAGCGTTGAAGGGAGGGGGACAGCCTCCTACGAGCAGTACTTC
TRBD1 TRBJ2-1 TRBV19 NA CASSPTPPGTGEYNEQFF TGTGCCAGTAGTCCCACCCCCCCCGGGACAGGGGAATACAATGAGCAGTTCTTC
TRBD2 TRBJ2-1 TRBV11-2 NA CASSDSRGGDEQFF TGTGCCAGCTCTGATTCGCGGGGGGGCGATGAGCAGTTCTTC
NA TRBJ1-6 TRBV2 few CASSGQGGSPLHF TGTGCCAGCAGTGGGCAGGGAGGTTCACCCCTCCACTTT
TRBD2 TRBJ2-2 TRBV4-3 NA CASSPRASGGARTGELFF TGCGCCAGCAGCCCGCGGGCTAGCGGGGGAGCGAGGACCGGGGAGCTGTTTTTT
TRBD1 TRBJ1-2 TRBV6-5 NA CASSGQGASGYTF TGTGCCAGCTCGGGGCAGGGGGCGTCCGGCTACACCTTC
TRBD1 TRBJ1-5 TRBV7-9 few CASSGGGNQPQHF TGTGCCAGTTCAGGGGGCGGCAATCAGCCCCAGCATTTT
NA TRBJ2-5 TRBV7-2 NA CASSPWDTQETQYF TGTGCCAGCAGCCCCTGGGACACCCAAGAGACCCAGTACTTC
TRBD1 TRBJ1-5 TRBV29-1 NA CSVGQGDSNQPQHF TGCAGCGTCGGACAGGGCGATAGCAATCAGCCCCAGCATTTT
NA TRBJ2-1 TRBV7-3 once CASSPQEGRPYNEQFF TGTGCCAGCAGCCCTCAGGAGGGAAGACCCTACAATGAGCAGTTCTTC
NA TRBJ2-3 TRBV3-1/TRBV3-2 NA CASSRDISTDTQYF TGTGCCAGCAGTCGTGACATAAGCACAGATACGCAGTATTTT
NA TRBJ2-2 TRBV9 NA CASSVGMTRGGELFF TGTGCCAGCAGCGTAGGAATGACCCGGGGCGGGGAGCTGTTTTTT
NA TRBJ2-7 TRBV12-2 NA CASRLGSYEQYF TGTGCAAGTCGCTTAGGGAGCTACGAGCAGTACTTC
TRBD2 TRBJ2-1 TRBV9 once CASSVPGLAGNGRNEQFF TGTGCCAGCAGCGTACCCGGACTAGCGGGAAACGGCCGCAATGAGCAGTTCTTC
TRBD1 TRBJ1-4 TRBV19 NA CASSMESGTAAEKLFF TGTGCCAGTAGTATGGAGTCCGGGACAGCTGCTGAAAAACTGTTTTTT
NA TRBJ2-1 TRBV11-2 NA CASSGGDNEQFF TGTGCCAGCAGCGGAGGGGACAATGAGCAGTTCTTC
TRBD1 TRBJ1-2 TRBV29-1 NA CSVGQGNYGYTF TGCAGCGTTGGACAGGGCAACTATGGCTACACCTTC
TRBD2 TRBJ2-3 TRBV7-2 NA CASSPKLRGGADTQYF TGTGCCAGCAGCCCCAAGTTGCGGGGGGGCGCGGATACGCAGTATTTT
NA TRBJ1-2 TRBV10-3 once CAISDGRGFDGYTF TGTGCCATCAGTGACGGCAGGGGATTCGATGGCTACACCTTC
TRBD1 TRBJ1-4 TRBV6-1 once CASSERMTGYGEKLFF TGTGCCAGCAGTGAACGCATGACAGGGTATGGTGAAAAACTGTTTTTT
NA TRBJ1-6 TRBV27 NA CASSRIESSYNSPLHF TGTGCCAGCAGCCGAATCGAGAGCTCCTATAATTCACCCCTCCACTTT
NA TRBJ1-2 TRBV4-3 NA CASSQGEPYGYTF TGCGCCAGCAGCCAAGGGGAGCCCTATGGCTACACCTTC
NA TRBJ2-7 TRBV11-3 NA CASSSLFLVFSYEQYF TGTGCCAGCAGCTCACTATTCCTGGTTTTCTCCTACGAGCAGTACTTC
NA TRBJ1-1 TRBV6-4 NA CASSEGGGNAFF TGTGCCAGCAGTGAGGGTGGGGGGAACGCTTTCTTT
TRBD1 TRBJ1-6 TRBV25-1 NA CASADRVNSPLHF TGTGCCAGCGCGGACAGGGTTAATTCACCCCTCCACTTT
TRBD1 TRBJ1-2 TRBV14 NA CASSPGTGHYGYTF TGTGCCAGCAGCCCCGGGACAGGACACTATGGCTACACCTTC
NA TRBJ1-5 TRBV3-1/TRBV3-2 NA CASSRGSYQPQHF TGTGCCAGCAGCCGAGGGAGTTATCAGCCCCAGCATTTT
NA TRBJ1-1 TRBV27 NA CASSLGPGRTEAFF TGTGCCAGCAGTTTAGGCCCAGGGCGAACTGAAGCTTTCTTT
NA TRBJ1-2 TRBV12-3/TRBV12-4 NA CASSLAPGPGYTF TGTGCCAGCAGTTTAGCACCAGGGCCTGGCTACACCTTC
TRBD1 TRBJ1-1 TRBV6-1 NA CASSEVGQGNTEAFF TGTGCCAGCAGTGAAGTCGGACAGGGGAACACTGAAGCTTTCTTT
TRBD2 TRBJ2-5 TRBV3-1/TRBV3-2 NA CASSLGTSGEETQYF TGTGCCAGCAGCCTTGGGACTAGCGGGGAAGAGACCCAGTACTTC
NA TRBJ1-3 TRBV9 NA CASSSAPGLGNTIYF TGTGCCAGCAGCTCAGCCCCGGGACTTGGAAACACCATATATTTT
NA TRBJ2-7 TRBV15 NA CATSRSLTPYEQYF TGTGCCACCAGCAGATCTCTAACCCCATACGAGCAGTACTTC
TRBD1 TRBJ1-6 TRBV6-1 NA CASRPDRGSPLHF TGTGCCAGCAGACCGGACAGGGGCTCACCCCTCCACTTT
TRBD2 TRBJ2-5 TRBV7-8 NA CASSLVLAGGQETQYF TGTGCCAGCAGCTTAGTGCTAGCGGGGGGACAAGAGACCCAGTACTTC
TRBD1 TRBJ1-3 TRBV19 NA CASIGDQGQLYF TGTGCCAGTATCGGGGATCAGGGACAGTTATATTTT
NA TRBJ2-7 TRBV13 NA CASSLGFWSGDSYEQYF TGTGCCAGCAGCTTAGGCTTTTGGTCCGGGGACTCCTACGAGCAGTACTTC
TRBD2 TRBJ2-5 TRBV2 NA CASTPWGGTQYF TGTGCCAGCACTCCTTGGGGGGGGACCCAGTACTTC
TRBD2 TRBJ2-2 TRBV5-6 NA CASSLVTGGNTGELFF TGTGCCAGCAGCTTGGTTACGGGGGGAAACACCGGGGAGCTGTTTTTT
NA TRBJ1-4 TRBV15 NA CATTRGTSTNEKLFF TGTGCCACCACCCGCGGGACGTCAACTAATGAAAAACTGTTTTTT
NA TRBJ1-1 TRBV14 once CASSQDSGLNTEAFF TGTGCCAGCAGCCAAGACTCAGGATTGAACACTGAAGCTTTCTTT
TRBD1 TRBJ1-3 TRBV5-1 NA CASSQGTGVGTIYF TGCGCCAGCAGCCAGGGGACAGGGGTCGGCACCATATATTTT
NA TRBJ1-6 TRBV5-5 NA CASSLDGDNGSPLHF TGTGCCAGCAGCTTGGATGGGGACAATGGTTCACCCCTCCACTTT
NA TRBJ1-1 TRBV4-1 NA CASSQEQAGLEAFF TGCGCCAGCAGCCAAGAACAGGCGGGGCTCGAAGCTTTCTTT
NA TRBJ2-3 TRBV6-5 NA CASSPGLHTDTQYF TGTGCCAGCTCACCGGGACTTCACACAGATACGCAGTATTTT
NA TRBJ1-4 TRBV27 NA CASSPGTAGKKLFF TGTGCCAGCAGTCCGGGTACGGCCGGGAAGAAACTGTTTTTT
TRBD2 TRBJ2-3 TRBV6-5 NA CASLSGGLGDTQYF TGTGCCAGCCTTAGCGGGGGGCTGGGAGATACGCAGTATTTT
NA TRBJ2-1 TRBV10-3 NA CAINARGGYNEQFF TGTGCCATCAACGCTAGAGGGGGCTACAATGAGCAGTTCTTC
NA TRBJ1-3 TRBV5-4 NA CASSLPQGNMQTTIYF TGTGCCAGCAGCTTACCTCAGGGGAACATGCAAACCACCATATATTTT
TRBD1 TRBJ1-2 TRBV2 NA CAQGGANGYTF TGTGCCCAAGGGGGCGCAAATGGCTACACCTTC
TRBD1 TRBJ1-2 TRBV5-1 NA CASSLAGTGGGGYTF TGCGCCAGCAGCTTGGCAGGGACAGGCGGAGGAGGCTACACCTTC
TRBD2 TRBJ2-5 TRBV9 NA CASSVEASGGQETQYF TGTGCCAGCAGCGTAGAGGCTAGCGGGGGACAAGAGACCCAGTACTTC
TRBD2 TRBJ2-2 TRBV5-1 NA CASSSGLETGELFF TGCGCCAGCAGCTCCGGACTAGAAACCGGGGAGCTGTTTTTT
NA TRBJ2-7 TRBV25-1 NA CASSEIGEQYF TGTGCCAGCAGTGAAATCGGCGAGCAGTACTTC
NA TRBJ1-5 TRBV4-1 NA CASSHSMTASNQPQHF TGCGCCAGCAGCCACTCGATGACAGCAAGCAATCAGCCCCAGCATTTT
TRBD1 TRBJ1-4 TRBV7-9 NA CASSFSEDRGNEKLFF TGTGCCAGCAGCTTTAGTGAGGACAGGGGAAATGAAAAACTGTTTTTT
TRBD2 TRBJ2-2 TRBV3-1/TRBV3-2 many CASSQAQWVAGGTGELFF TGTGCCAGCAGCCAAGCTCAATGGGTAGCGGGGGGTACCGGGGAGCTGTTTTTT